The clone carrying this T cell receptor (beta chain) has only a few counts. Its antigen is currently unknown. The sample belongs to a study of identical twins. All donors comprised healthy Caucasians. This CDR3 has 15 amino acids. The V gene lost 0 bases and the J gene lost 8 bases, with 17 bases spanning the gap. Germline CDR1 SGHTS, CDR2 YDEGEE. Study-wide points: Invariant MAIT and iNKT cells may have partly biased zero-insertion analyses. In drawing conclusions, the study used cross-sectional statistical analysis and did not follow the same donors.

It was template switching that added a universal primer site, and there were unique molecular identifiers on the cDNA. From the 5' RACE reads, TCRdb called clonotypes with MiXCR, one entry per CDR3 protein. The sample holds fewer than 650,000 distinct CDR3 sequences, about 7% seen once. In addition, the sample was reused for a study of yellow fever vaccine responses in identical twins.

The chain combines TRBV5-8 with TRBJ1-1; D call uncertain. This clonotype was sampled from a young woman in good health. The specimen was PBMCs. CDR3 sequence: CASSLGPARVHEAFF. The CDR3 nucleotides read TGTGCCAGCAGCTTGGGGCCAGCACGGGTTCACGAAGCTTTCTTT.